Listed below are T cell receptor beta chains from one sample, sequenced in a study of read filtering for tumor transcriptome and immune sequencing. TCRdb re-analysed the reads in MiXCR, keeping a single row per CDR3 protein. The sample holds about 58,000 distinct CDR3 sequences, about 12% seen once. Input material: a population of CD138-negative cells sorted from bone marrow. These receptors came from a donor over 35 with multiple myeloma. CDR3s leave out the opening cysteine and the closing phenylalanine or tryptophan.

V	CDR3
TRBV6-1	ASSSGLPGETQY
TRBV15	ATSWGYNEQF
TRBV9	ASSVSGGSYNEQF
TRBV20-1	SAREGGGPEAF
TRBV5-4	ASSSSGRDRGLGTDTQY
TRBV5-1	ASSSTGISSGNSIY
TRBV28	ASSSGTAVGQPQH
TRBV20-1	SATQSTEAF
TRBV7-9	ASSEPGLAGGSTDTQY
TRBV12-3/TRBV12-4	ASSQQADYYGYT
TRBV27	ASSRTGELF
TRBV29-1	SVVRMATEAF
TRBV4-1	ASSQETGAWTGELF
TRBV4-2	ASSREEYGYT
TRBV5-1	ASRFGQEADTQY
TRBV6-1	ASSEGYLQRACYEQY
TRBV6-6	ASSTQGRGAEAF
TRBV11-1	ASSRQASNTGELF
TRBV13	ASSLARKGLTDTQY
TRBV5-1	ASSLAGIENTEAF
TRBV19	ASSSQGGGQETQY
TRBV6-4	ASSDSLNSGGAYNEQF
TRBV7-9	ASSQSGGANEQY
TRBV10-3	AISDTKQNTEAF
TRBV7-8	ASSLQNQGGGQPQH
TRBV2	ASRGISLF
TRBV29-1	SVEDVPRDRHGYT
TRBV7-2	ASSRSGGGNTYEQY
TRBV5-5	ASSDGLAGSLDTQY
TRBV24-1	ATSERTGGQPQH
TRBV7-9	ASSRGQGQETQY
TRBV20-1	SAPDGNYNEQF
TRBV7-3	ASSLAGGMTDTQY
TRBV30	AWKTRDRGQWTEAF
TRBV6-1	ASSQKQGSEAF
TRBV29-1	SVRTGVETQY
TRBV29-1	SVDVGGRLGQY
TRBV20-1	SAIPGLQERQL
TRBV30	AWSGLSVNGNIQY
TRBV20-1	SARNRGSYNEQF
TRBV19	ATRNRSKSSYNEQF
TRBV12-3/TRBV12-4	ASSLLGEGYGYT
TRBV28	ASRDRLVKLF
TRBV29-1	SVVHGGNTEAF
TRBV9	ASSPRTSPGLAGTDTQY
TRBV5-1	ASSPGTAGDRQY
TRBV7-9	ASSLAYRTGGGGEQF
TRBV7-2	ASGRAATNEKLF